The clone carrying this T cell receptor beta chain occurred a few times. The CDR3 consists of 13 residues. CDR1 LNHDA and CDR2 SQIVND come from the germline V gene (reference sequence). V dropped 7 bases and J dropped 7 bases, with 16 bases sitting between them. These data are taken from a study of OX40 agonist ivuxolimab in advanced cancers. The repertoire was sequenced with immunoSEQ multiplex PCR; TCRdb's copy has only in-frame clones and lacks some. The data contain around 25,000 clones, roughly 85% of them singletons. The TCR originated in an adult with an advanced solid tumor such as melanoma, head and neck, liver or kidney cancer. This chain joins TRBV19 and TRBJ1-1; D perhaps matches TRBD1 (6 bases). The specimen was CD4+ or CD8+ T cells sorted from blood, collected in a trial of the OX40 agonist ivuxolimab. The CDR3 coding sequence is TGTGCCAGTAATGCAAGAACAGGGATTGAAGCTTTCTTT. It yields the protein CASNARTGIEAFF.